The subject of this entry is one T cell receptor beta chain. Clones were sequenced by immunoSEQ multiplex PCR, and TCRdb holds only the in-frame ones, with some missing. This sample has roughly 92,000 clones, with roughly 95% found just once. These data are taken from a study of technical replicates of blood from a few donors. The CDR3 spans 14 residues. CDR1 and CDR2 from the germline V gene are LNHDA and SQIVND (reference sequence). Trimming pared 7 bases from V and 2 bases from J, leaving 14 bases between. The sequence derives from a human donor in good health. This chain connects TRBV19 to TRBJ1-1; the D gene is possibly TRBD1 (6 bases). Specimen: T cells isolated from PBMCs. Written as DNA, the CDR3 is TGTGCCAGTACCGAGGGACAAATTAACACTGAAGCTTTCTTT. It codes for CASTEGQINTEAFF.